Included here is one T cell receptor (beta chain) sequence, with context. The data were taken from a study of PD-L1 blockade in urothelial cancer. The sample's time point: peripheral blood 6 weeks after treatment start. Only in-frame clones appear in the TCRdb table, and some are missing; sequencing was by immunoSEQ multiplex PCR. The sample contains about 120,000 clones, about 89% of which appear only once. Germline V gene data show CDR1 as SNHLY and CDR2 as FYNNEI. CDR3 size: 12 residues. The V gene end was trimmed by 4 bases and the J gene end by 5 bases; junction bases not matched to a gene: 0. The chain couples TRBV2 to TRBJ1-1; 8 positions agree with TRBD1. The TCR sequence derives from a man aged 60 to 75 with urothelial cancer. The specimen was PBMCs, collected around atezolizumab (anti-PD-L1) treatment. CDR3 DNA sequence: TGTGCCAGCAGTGGACAGGGGACTGAAGCTTTCTTT. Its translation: CASSGQGTEAFF.